This TCR beta chain was obtained from a study of T cells in Graves' hyperthyroidism and ophthalmopathy. At the level of the study: Peripheral blood collection took place at initial diagnosis, before any treatment. Study findings and constraints: Researchers found most expanded thyroid clonotypes above 0.001 in blood as well.

This clonotype was recorded a few times. Its target is not known. Each patient was aged 18 to 65 and had newly diagnosed hyperthyroidism of under 2 months' duration. Amplification targeted TCR beta CDR3 regions from RNA transcripts. RT-PCR in the first round (using the HTBI primer set) targeted the TCR CDR3. TCRdb redid the calling of the multiplex PCR reads with MiXCR, one entry per CDR3 protein. The sample includes approximately 360,000 distinct CDR3 sequences, roughly 25% of them seen just once. The V gene lost 6 bases and the J gene lost 0 bases, with 3 bases spanning the gap. Germline V lookup: CDR1 SNHLY, CDR2 FYNNEI. This CDR3 has 13 amino acids.

This receptor was identified in a man aged 50 to 59 with Graves' hyperthyroidism. The genes are TRBV2 and TRBJ2-6, with D unresolved. Specimen: blood. CDR3 residues: CASRGSGANVLTF. DNA of the CDR3: TGTGCCAGCAGGGGCTCTGGGGCCAACGTCCTGACTTTC.